Below are 12 T cell receptor beta chains sequenced from a single sample in a study of regulatory T cells in long-lasting Graves disease. Arm-PCR with iRepertoire HTBI primers amplified the CDR3 regions for these TCR beta libraries. One entry per CDR3 protein results from TCRdb running MiXCR on the multiplex PCR reads. The sample contains hundreds of thousands of distinct CDR3 sequences, 16% of which appear only once. Time point of the sample: newly diagnosed GD, antithyroid drugs for less than 3 months. The authors made the TCR library using RNA they extracted from PBMCs. These data were also filed under a second study, of T cells in Graves' hyperthyroidism and ophthalmopathy.

The source was peripheral blood mononuclear cells (PBMCs), collected at new diagnosis, from a patient treated with antithyroid drugs. Source of these receptors: a young woman with Graves disease.

Many counts were recorded for this clonotype. The V and J genes are TRBV12-3 or TRBV12-4 and TRBJ1-4, with D possibly TRBD1 on 6 matching bases. V was cut by 5 bases and J by 7 bases, with 20 bases left in between. This CDR3 spans 16 amino acids. The CDR3 coding sequence is TGTGCCAGCAGTCGGAGTTCCGGGGGCATTGGTGAAAAACTGTTTTTT. Amino acids: CASSRSSGGIGEKLFF.

The chain is built from TRBV20-1 and TRBJ2-3; D gene uncertain. Deletions cut 5 bases from V and 0 bases from J, with 12 bases between. CDR1 and CDR2 (germline): DFQATT, SNEGSKA (reference sequence). The CDR3 runs 14 residues. The CDR3 nucleotides read TGCAGTGCTGGCCGAGTTGAGAGCACAGATACGCAGTATTTT. This encodes CSAGRVESTDTQYF.

This clonotype was counted many times. V gene TRBV5-8 combines with J gene TRBJ2-1; D gene unclear. The germline CDR1 and CDR2 sequences are SGHTS and YDEGEE. V was trimmed by 4 bases and J by 5 bases, leaving 13 bases between them. The CDR3 totals 14 residues. CDR3 sequence: CASSRTLNNNEQFF. Here the CDR3 DNA reads TGTGCCAGCAGCCGAACCCTAAACAACAATGAGCAGTTCTTC.

This chain joins TRBV20-1 and TRBJ2-1, with 12 bases fitting TRBD2. V lost 8 bases, J lost 3 bases, and 8 bases stayed unmatched. Germline V CDR1 and CDR2: DFQATT, SNEGSKA (reference sequence). The CDR3 runs 15 residues. This CDR3 is CSPRSSGRVYNEQFF. The CDR3, as DNA: TGCAGTCCCCGATCTAGCGGGAGGGTCTACAATGAGCAGTTCTTC.

A remark on this clonotype: Since a much larger clone is just one base distant, this may be a read error. This chain connects TRBV3-1 to TRBJ2-7; D remains ambiguous. The CDR3 runs to 13 residues. Germline CDR1 and CDR2: LGHDT and YNNKEL (reference sequence). The V end lost 0 bases, the J end lost 3 bases, and 6 bases lay between the germline ends. The CDR3 DNA reads as TGTGCCAGCAGCCAAGATGATGGCTACGAGCAGTACTTC. It translates to CASSQDDGYEQYF.

This clonotype was recorded many times. The genes are TRBV6-1 and TRBJ1-2, with a tentative D call TRBD1 (5 bases). Germline assignment: CDR1 MNHNS and CDR2 SASEGT. The CDR3 is 14 residues long. V lost 8 bases and J 0 bases, leaving 13 bases between the germline ends. DNA of the CDR3: TGTGCCAGCTCTGAGACAGACGCTAACTATGGCTACACCTTC. Amino acid sequence: CASSETDANYGYTF.

This clonotype appeared a few times. The J gene is TRBJ2-5, the V gene TRBV2; D is possibly TRBD2 (6 bases). CDR1 and CDR2 from the germline V gene are SNHLY and FYNNEI. This CDR3 has 14 amino acids. Trimming left V 6 bases short and J 8 bases short, with 19 bases between. CDR3 sequence: CASRRRDLQSTQYF. CDR3 sequence (DNA): TGTGCCAGCAGGCGGAGGGACTTGCAATCAACCCAGTACTTC.

This clonotype has ten or more counts. The CDR3 nucleotides are TGTGCCAGCAGCTTGGGGAAGGGTATTGGCACTGAAGCTTTCTTT. Translation: CASSLGKGIGTEAFF. The rearrangement joins TRBV5-8 to TRBJ1-1; D remains ambiguous. V lost 0 bases and J lost 4, with 13 bases in between. The CDR3 runs to 15 residues. From germline, CDR1 is SGHTS and CDR2 YDEGEE. Full variable domain (remainder filled in from reference TRBV5-8 and TRBJ1-1): EAGVTQSPTHLIKTRGQQATLRCSPISGHTSVYWYQQALGLGLQFLLWYDEGEERNRGNFPPRFSGRQFPNYSSELNVNALELEDSALYLCASSLGKGIGTEAFFGQGTRLTVV.

The J gene is TRBJ2-3, the V gene TRBV6-2 or TRBV6-3; possible D gene TRBD2, 6 bases. The V end lost 5 bases, the J end lost 2 bases, and 14 bases lay between the germline ends. This CDR3 spans 15 amino acids. Germline assignment: CDR1 MNHEY and CDR2 SVGEGT. This chain's CDR3 is CASSEPGLNTDTQYF. CDR3 DNA sequence: TGTGCCAGCAGTGAACCGGGACTCAACACAGATACGCAGTATTTT.

V is TRBV30 and J is TRBJ2-7; 9 nucleotides line up with TRBD1. This CDR3 contains 13 residues. Per the germline V gene, CDR1 is GTSNPN and CDR2 is SVGIG (reference sequence). V was clipped by 4 bases and J by 4 bases; unmatched bases: 5. The CDR3 loop reads CAWTTGQGYEQYF. The CDR3 DNA reads as TGTGCCTGGACTACCGGACAGGGGTACGAGCAGTACTTC.

The chain employs TRBV2 and TRBJ1-1, with D unclear. The CDR3 spans 12 residues. Germline V CDR1 and CDR2: SNHLY, FYNNEI. With 3 bases removed from V and 6 bases from J, the gap between germline ends came to 8 bases. CDR3: CASSEDDAEAFF. As DNA, the CDR3 is TGTGCCAGCAGTGAGGATGACGCTGAAGCTTTCTTT.

This clonotype turned up a few times. This chain connects TRBV19 to TRBJ2-1; 8 positions match TRBD2. After removal of 5 bases from V and 10 bases from J, the junction contained 13 bases not matched to a gene. Germline V gene sequence: CDR1 LNHDA, CDR2 SQIVND (reference sequence). The CDR3 sequence is 15 residues long. The chain's CDR3 is CASSFPAAGGREQFF. In DNA, the CDR3 is TGTGCCAGTAGTTTCCCTGCCGCGGGAGGCCGGGAGCAGTTCTTC. The variable domain in full, with the rest retrieved from reference TRBV19 and TRBJ2-1, is DGGITQSPKYLFRKEGQNVTLSCEQNLNHDAMYWYRQDPGQGLRLIYYSQIVNDFQKGDIAEGYSVSREKKESFPLTVTSAQKNPTAFYLCASSFPAAGGREQFFGPGTRLTVL.